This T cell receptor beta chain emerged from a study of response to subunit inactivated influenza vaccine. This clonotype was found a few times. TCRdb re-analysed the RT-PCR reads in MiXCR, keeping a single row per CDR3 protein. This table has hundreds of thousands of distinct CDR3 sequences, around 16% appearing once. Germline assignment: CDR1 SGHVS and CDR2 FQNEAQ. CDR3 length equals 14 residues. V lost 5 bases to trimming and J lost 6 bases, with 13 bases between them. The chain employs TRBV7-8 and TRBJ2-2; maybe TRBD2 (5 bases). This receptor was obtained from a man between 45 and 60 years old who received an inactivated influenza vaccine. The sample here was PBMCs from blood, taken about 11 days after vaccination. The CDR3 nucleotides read TGTGCCAGCAGCCCCGCCCGAGGGTCCGGGGAGCTGTTTTTT. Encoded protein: CASSPARGSGELFF.